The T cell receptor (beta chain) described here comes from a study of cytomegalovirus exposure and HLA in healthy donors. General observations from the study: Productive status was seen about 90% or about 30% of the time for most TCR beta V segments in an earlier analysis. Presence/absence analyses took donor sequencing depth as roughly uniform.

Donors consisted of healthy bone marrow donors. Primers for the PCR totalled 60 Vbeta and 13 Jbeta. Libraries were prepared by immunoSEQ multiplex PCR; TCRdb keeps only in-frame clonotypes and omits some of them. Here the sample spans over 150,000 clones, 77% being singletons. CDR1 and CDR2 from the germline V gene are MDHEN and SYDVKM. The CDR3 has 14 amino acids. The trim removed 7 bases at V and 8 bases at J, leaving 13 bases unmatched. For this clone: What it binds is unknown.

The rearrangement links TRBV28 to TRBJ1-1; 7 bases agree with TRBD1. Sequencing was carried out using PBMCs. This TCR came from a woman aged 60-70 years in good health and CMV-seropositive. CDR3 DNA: TGTGCCAGCAACCGGGACAGCTCGGCGACCGAAGCTTTCTTT. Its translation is CASNRDSSATEAFF.